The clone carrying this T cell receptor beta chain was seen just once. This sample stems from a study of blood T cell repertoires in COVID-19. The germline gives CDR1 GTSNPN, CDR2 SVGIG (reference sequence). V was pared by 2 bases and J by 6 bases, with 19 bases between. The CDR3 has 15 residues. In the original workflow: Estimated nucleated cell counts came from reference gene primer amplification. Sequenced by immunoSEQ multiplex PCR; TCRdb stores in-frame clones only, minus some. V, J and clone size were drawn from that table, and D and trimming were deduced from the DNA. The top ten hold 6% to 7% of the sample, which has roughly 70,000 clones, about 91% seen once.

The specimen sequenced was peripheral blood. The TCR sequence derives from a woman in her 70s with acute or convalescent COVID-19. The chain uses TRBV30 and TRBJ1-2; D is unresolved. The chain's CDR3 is CAWSSTGRARDGYTF. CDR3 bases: TGTGCCTGGAGTTCCACGGGGAGGGCGAGGGATGGCTACACCTTC.